This TCR beta chain was profiled in a study of blood T cells in healthy people across ages. Study results and caveats: Donor CMV infection status was unknown, possibly confounding age-related changes in expanded clonotypes.

RNA extraction gave at least 5.5 micrograms of total RNA per sample. It was with a sample-barcoded 5' primer and a J-beta primer mix that a second PCR of about 7 to 12 cycles was run. Researchers report that each sample yielded at least 3 million CDR3-containing paired-end reads. MiXCR, run by TCRdb on the 5' RACE reads, gives a single entry per CDR3 protein. The sample includes over 1.5 million distinct CDR3 sequences, roughly 50% of them seen just once. The sample holds one count of this clonotype. Its antigen is unknown. The length of the CDR3 is 16 residues. Trimming took off 0 bases at V and 13 bases at J, with 27 bases between the two ends. Per the germline V gene, CDR1 is DFQATT and CDR2 is SNEGSKA (reference sequence).

This receptor was obtained from a woman aged 40 to 50 in good health. Sequencing was carried out using blood. The V call is TRBV20-1, the J call TRBJ2-5, with D possibly matching TRBD1 (5 bases). For the CDR3, the DNA is TGCAGTGCTAGAGATCGAACAGGACAACTACCCTACGAGCGGTACTTC. Amino acids: CSARDRTGQLPYERYF.